The sequence of this TCR beta chain was determined in a study of T cells in Graves' hyperthyroidism and ophthalmopathy. Study findings and constraints: Most thyroid clonotypes expanded above 0.001 were also detected in blood.

Amplification of TCR beta CDR3 regions used RNA as the template. The primer set for the first-round RT-PCR of the TCR CDR3 was HTBI. TCRdb independently ran MiXCR on the multiplex PCR reads; one entry per CDR3 protein. Found here are roughly 300,000 distinct CDR3 sequences, approximately 15% of them singletons; the top ten hold around 23%. Clinical symptoms, serum thyroxine, TRAb, thyroid ultrasound and orbital computed tomography informed diagnoses. Germline V lookup: CDR1 MDHEN, CDR2 SYDVKM. The V gene end was trimmed by 1 base and the J gene end by 9 bases; junction bases not matched to a gene: 17. This CDR3 has 17 amino acids. This clonotype was seen only a few times. Its specificity is not known.

The sample taken for sequencing was blood. The receptor was derived from a woman in her 30s with Graves' hyperthyroidism. This chain uses TRBV28 with TRBJ2-7; 8 bases are shared with TRBD2. The CDR3 DNA follows: TGTGCCAGCAGTTTATTTGGGAGCGGGAGCTCACTAGTTGGGCAGTACTTC. Translated, it gives CASSLFGSGSSLVGQYF.